This entry lists 22 T cell receptor beta chains sequenced from one sample in a study of shared clonotypes between healthy human individuals. Using immunoSEQ multiplex PCR, the repertoire was profiled, and TCRdb retains in-frame clones only, with some absent. Here the sample spans over a million clones, roughly 97% being singletons. The sample was naive CD4+ T cells sorted from blood. Noted subset: CD45RA+ positively selected. The receptors here all came from a man aged 25-40 years in good health.

The rearrangement joins TRBV5-4 to TRBJ2-2; 15 bases are shared with TRBD2. The length of the CDR3 is 18 residues. Trimming cost V 0 bases and J 4 bases; bases outside gene matches: 4. Per germline, CDR1 SGHNT and CDR2 YYREEE (reference sequence). The CDR3 region has the DNA TGTGCCAGCAGCTTGGGGACTAGCGGGAGGGCAAGCACCGGGGAGCTGTTTTTT. Amino acid sequence: CASSLGTSGRASTGELFF.

The genes are TRBV4-3 and TRBJ2-3; D might be TRBD1 or TRBD2, each matching 6 bases. The V gene's germline CDR1 is LGHNA and CDR2 YSLEER. The CDR3 is made up of 16 amino acids. With 4 bases removed from V and 0 bases from J, the gap between germline ends came to 14 bases. DNA of the CDR3: TGCGCCAGCAGCCCGGGGGCGGCGTCTAGCACAGATACGCAGTATTTT. It translates to CASSPGAASSTDTQYF.

The rearrangement links TRBV7-7 to TRBJ2-6; no clear D. The CDR3 has 15 residues. From germline, CDR1 is SSHAT and CDR2 FNYEAQ (reference sequence). Trimming pared 1 base from V and 3 bases from J, leaving 7 bases between. The CDR3 region is CASSLGAGGANVLTF. The CDR3 nucleotides are TGTGCCAGCAGCTTAGGGGCCGGTGGGGCCAACGTCCTGACTTTC.

The chain joins TRBV5-1 to TRBJ2-2, with D hard to call. This CDR3 is built from 14 residues. V was cut by 5 bases and J by 2 bases, with 10 bases left in between. Germline V gene sequence: CDR1 SGHRS, CDR2 YFSETQ. The CDR3 coding sequence is TGCGCCAGCAGTCAGAGAGACAACACCGGGGAGCTGTTTTTT. Amino acid sequence: CASSQRDNTGELFF.

V usage is TRBV7-3 and J usage is TRBJ2-5; tentatively, D is TRBD2 (7 bases). This CDR3 has 13 residues. The germline V gene encodes CDR1 SGHTA and CDR2 FQGTGA. The V end was cut by 5 bases, the J end by 7 bases, with 14 bases between. The CDR3 region has the DNA TGTGCCAGCAGCCCTAAGAGGGGGGGGACCCAGTACTTC. It specifies CASSPKRGGTQYF.

V and J are TRBV14 and TRBJ2-7; maybe TRBD2 (6 bases). Germline V lookup: CDR1 SGHDN, CDR2 FVKESK. The CDR3 extends over 13 amino acids. V lost 3 bases to trimming and J lost 4 bases, with 10 bases between them. The chain's CDR3 is CASSQSSGYEQYF. DNA of the CDR3: TGTGCCAGCAGCCAGTCAAGCGGGTACGAGCAGTACTTC.

V and J are TRBV18 and TRBJ2-5; D is unresolved. The germline V gene has CDR1 KGHSH and CDR2 LQKENI. This CDR3 is built from 14 residues. V lost 1 base, J lost 3 bases, and 9 bases lay in between. CDR3 nucleotide sequence: TGTGCCAGCTCACCACTCGGCCAGAAAGAGACCCAGTACTTC. Its translation is CASSPLGQKETQYF.

This clone appeared a single time. The chain employs TRBV5-4 and TRBJ1-1, with D possibly matching TRBD1 (5 bases). This CDR3 is built from 14 residues. V lost 4 bases, J lost 4 bases, and 14 bases lay in between. Germline CDR1 is SGHNT and CDR2 is YYREEE (reference sequence). In DNA form, the CDR3 reads TGTGCCAGCAGCCCGGGACGGCAGGGCACTGAAGCTTTCTTT. Translated: CASSPGRQGTEAFF.

V usage is TRBV19 and J usage is TRBJ2-7; no clear D. Trimming shortened V by 5 bases and J by 5 bases, and 10 bases separated the two germline ends. The CDR3 runs to 12 residues. In germline, CDR1 is LNHDA, CDR2 SQIVND (reference sequence). The CDR3: CASSHRRNEQYF. DNA for the CDR3: TGTGCCAGTAGTCACCGGCGGAACGAGCAGTACTTC.

A note on this clone: Other DNA sequences in this specimen translate into the identical CDR3. This sequence joins TRBV9 and TRBJ2-1, with 8 bases lining up with TRBD2. CDR1 is SGDLS, CDR2 YYNGEE, per germline. Trimming took 4 bases from V and 0 from J; bases not matched to a gene: 3. The CDR3 has 15 amino acids. The CDR3 protein is CASSPSGSSYNEQFF. In DNA, the CDR3 is TGTGCCAGCAGCCCCAGCGGGAGCTCCTACAATGAGCAGTTCTTC.

To note about this clone: This same CDR3 is encoded by further DNA sequences in the sample. The chain is built from TRBV4-3 and TRBJ2-5; possible D gene TRBD2, 5 bases. Per the germline V gene, CDR1 is LGHNA and CDR2 is YSLEER. The CDR3 is made up of 14 amino acids. V was pared by 0 bases and J by 4 bases, with 9 bases between. In nucleotides, the CDR3 is TGCGCCAGCAGCCAAGATATTGGGAGAGAGACCCAGTACTTC. This encodes CASSQDIGRETQYF.

V is TRBV7-8 and J is TRBJ2-7; 10 bases map to TRBD2. With 5 bases clipped from V and 3 bases from J, the junction kept 7 bases outside the gene matches. There are 15 residues in the CDR3. Germline loops: CDR1 SGHVS, CDR2 FQNEAQ. The CDR3 DNA is TGTGCCAGCAGCCCGGGACTAGCGAGATACTACGAGCAGTACTTC. Translating gives CASSPGLARYYEQYF.

CDR3 sequence: CASSSYRTSGTDTQYF. The CDR3 DNA reads as TGTGCCAGCAGTTCTTATAGGACTAGCGGCACAGATACGCAGTATTTT. J is TRBJ2-3 and V is TRBV28, with 9 bases lining up with TRBD2. CDR1 is MDHEN and CDR2 is SYDVKM in the germline V gene. The trim removed 4 bases at V and 1 base at J, leaving 6 bases unmatched. This CDR3 region has 16 residues.

V and J are TRBV5-6 and TRBJ2-7, with TRBD1 matching over 8 bases. This CDR3 comprises 19 residues. Germline CDR1 is SGHDT and CDR2 is YYEEEE. Trimming removed 1 base from V and 4 bases from J; junction bases left unmatched: 19. The CDR3 coding sequence is TGTGCCAGCAGCTTGACAGCAGGTCCGACAGGGGCTGAACATTACGAGCAGTACTTC. It codes for CASSLTAGPTGAEHYEQYF.

The V call is TRBV6-5, the J call TRBJ2-7, with 8 bases that match TRBD1. CDR3 length: 14 residues. From germline, CDR1 is MNHEY and CDR2 SVGAGI. V lost 6 bases and J lost 7; bases outside the gene matches: 11. The chain's CDR3 is CASSKPGQVKEQYF. In DNA form, the CDR3 reads TGTGCCAGCAGCAAGCCGGGACAGGTGAAGGAGCAGTACTTC.

The rearrangement uses TRBV5-1 and TRBJ2-2; possibly TRBD2 for D (6 bases). V lost 2 bases, J lost 4 bases, and 15 bases lay in between. In germline, CDR1 is SGHRS, CDR2 YFSETQ. The CDR3 loop spans 16 amino acids. The CDR3 spells CASSFSQRAITGELFF. The DNA of the CDR3 is TGCGCCAGCAGCTTCAGCCAGCGGGCGATCACCGGGGAGCTGTTTTTT.

V is TRBV6-1 and J is TRBJ1-1; D is unclear. The CDR3 contains 13 residues. V was trimmed by 5 bases and J by 4 bases, leaving 11 bases between them. Germline CDR1 reads MNHNS; CDR2 reads SASEGT. CDR3 residues: CASSRTGSTEAFF. CDR3 DNA: TGTGCCAGCAGTCGAACCGGGAGCACTGAAGCTTTCTTT.

The chain couples TRBV9 to TRBJ1-2, with a tentative D call TRBD1 (5 bases). Germline values: CDR1 SGDLS, CDR2 YYNGEE. With 5 bases removed from V and 3 bases from J, the gap between germline ends came to 14 bases. CDR3 length: 14 residues. CDR3 residues: CASSFSGTHYGYTF. The CDR3 DNA follows: TGTGCCAGCAGTTTTTCCGGGACGCACTATGGCTACACCTTC. Looking up the rest from reference TRBV9 and TRBJ1-2 gives the full variable domain: DSGVTQTPKHLITATGQRVTLRCSPRSGDLSVYWYQQSLDQGLQFLIQYYNGEERAKGNILERFSAQQFPDLHSELNLSSLELGDSALYFCASSFSGTHYGYTFGSGTRLTVV.

The CDR3 sequence is CASSLRAGGQDTQYF. The CDR3 DNA is TGTGCCAGCAGCTTACGGGCGGGGGGGCAAGATACGCAGTATTTT. The chain employs TRBV5-4 and TRBJ2-3, with TRBD2 matching over 9 bases. Germline values: CDR1 SGHNT, CDR2 YYREEE (reference sequence). Trimming cost V 2 bases and J 5 bases; bases outside gene matches: 6. The CDR3 is made up of 15 amino acids.

The V gene is TRBV11-2, the J gene TRBJ1-1; D perhaps matches TRBD1 (5 bases). Germline CDR1 SGHAT, CDR2 FQNNGV. Trimming took off 2 bases at V and 5 bases at J, with 15 bases between the two ends. The CDR3 spans 15 residues. The CDR3 region is CASSLNVAGSTEAFF. CDR3 DNA: TGTGCCAGCAGCTTAAATGTTGCAGGGAGTACTGAAGCTTTCTTT.

This sequence joins TRBV20-1 and TRBJ1-2; the D gene is possibly TRBD1 (5 bases). V lost 6 bases to trimming and J lost 7 bases, with 12 bases between them. The germline V gene encodes CDR1 DFQATT and CDR2 SNEGSKA (reference sequence). The CDR3 is 11 residues long. This CDR3 reads CSAETVGGYTF. The CDR3 DNA reads TGCAGTGCAGAGACAGTTGGTGGCTACACCTTC.

The rearrangement uses TRBV11-2 and TRBJ2-2; 12 bases fit TRBD2. After removal of 3 bases from V and 0 bases from J, the junction contained 5 bases not matched to a gene. CDR1 and CDR2 from the germline V gene are SGHAT and FQNNGV. This CDR3 comprises 18 residues. This chain's CDR3 is CASSLFGLAGTNTGELFF. The CDR3 nucleotides read TGTGCCAGCAGCTTGTTCGGACTAGCGGGGACGAACACCGGGGAGCTGTTTTTT.